These 13 T cell receptor beta chains came from one sample sequenced in a study of CD8 T cells in Susac syndrome. Reverse transcription of about 0.45 to 1 ug RNA used random hexamers. Using its own MiXCR run on the immunoSEQ multiplex PCR reads, TCRdb lists one record per CDR3 protein. The sample records under 55,000 distinct CDR3 sequences, 93% being singletons. The sample was CD8+ T cells from PBMCs. All receptors come from a human donor with multiple sclerosis.

Turning to this clonotype: One end of the junction does not line up with germline, which may come from a read error. The J gene is TRBJ2-5, the V gene TRBV7-9; 7 bases are a match to TRBD1. CDR1 and CDR2 from the germline V gene are SEHNR and FQNEAQ (reference sequence). The CDR3 spans 15 residues. CDR3 in DNA: TGTGCCAGCAGCGAACGTTGGGACAGCCAAGAGACCCGGTACTTC. Protein: CASSERWDSQETRYF.

This rearrangement joins TRBV11-2 to TRBJ2-3, with 7 nucleotides matching TRBD1. Trimming took 0 bases from V and 2 from J; bases not matched to a gene: 11. The germline gives CDR1 SGHAT, CDR2 FQNNGV. The CDR3 contains 18 residues. The CDR3 loop is CASSLDRGQAKFTDTQYF. CDR3 sequence (DNA): TGTGCCAGCAGCTTAGATCGCGGACAGGCTAAATTCACAGATACGCAGTATTTT.

The chain has TRBV19 and TRBJ1-5, with unresolved D. Trimming stripped 6 bases from V and 2 bases from J, with 11 bases between. This CDR3 region has 14 residues. Germline-derived CDR1 and CDR2 are LNHDA and SQIVND (reference sequence). The DNA of the CDR3 is TGTGCCAGTAGACCAGGAATCGGCAATCAGCCCCAGCATTTT. Its translation: CASRPGIGNQPQHF. The full variable domain, with the rest looked up from reference TRBV19 and TRBJ1-5, is DGGITQSPKYLFRKEGQNVTLSCEQNLNHDAMYWYRQDPGQGLRLIYYSQIVNDFQKGDIAEGYSVSREKKESFPLTVTSAQKNPTAFYLCASRPGIGNQPQHFGDGTRLSIL.

The chain is built from TRBV2 and TRBJ2-7; D ambiguous. The CDR3 contains 14 residues. The V and J ends lost 1 base and 3 bases respectively, with 10 bases between them. Germline CDR1 is SNHLY and CDR2 is FYNNEI. The DNA of the CDR3 is TGTGCCAGCAGTGAAGGGGTAAGGAGCTACGAGCAGTACTTC. It translates to CASSEGVRSYEQYF.

The genes are TRBV4-1 and TRBJ2-5; 12 nucleotides align to TRBD2. CDR1 MGHRA and CDR2 YSYEKL come from the germline V gene. Trimming cost V 2 bases and J 10 bases; bases outside gene matches: 5. The CDR3 is made up of 14 amino acids. CDR3 nucleotides: TGCGCCAGCAGCCAACCCGGGACTAGCGGGTTCCAGTACTTC. This translates into CASSQPGTSGFQYF.

The chain carries TRBV20-1 and TRBJ2-7; 9 nucleotides agree with TRBD2. The V gene's germline CDR1 is DFQATT and CDR2 SNEGSKA (reference sequence). This CDR3 comprises 14 residues. V shed 6 bases, J shed 2 bases, and the junction held 8 bases outside the gene matches. As DNA, the CDR3 is TGCAGTGCCCCATACTCTAGCGGGGCCTACGAGCAGTACTTC. Translating gives CSAPYSSGAYEQYF.

This chain links TRBV4-3 with TRBJ2-1; 7 positions agree with TRBD1. Germline CDR1 reads LGHNA; CDR2 reads YSLEER. V lost 2 bases and J lost 1; bases outside the gene matches: 5. The CDR3 is made up of 16 amino acids. CDR3 nucleotides: TGCGCCAGCAGCCAACATACAGGGGTATCCTACAATGAGCAGTTCTTC. This codes for CASSQHTGVSYNEQFF.

This clonotype was recorded only once. The chain employs TRBV6-5 and TRBJ2-2; a possible D gene is TRBD2 (5 bases). This CDR3 region has 15 residues. CDR1 and CDR2 from the germline V gene are MNHEY and SVGAGI. The V and J ends lost 4 bases and 0 bases respectively, with 9 bases between them. The CDR3 reads CASSSDGTNTGELFF. The CDR3 DNA is TGTGCCAGCAGTTCAGACGGGACGAACACCGGGGAGCTGTTTTTT.

The chain has TRBV29-1 and TRBJ1-2, with TRBD1 as a possible D gene (5 bases). This CDR3 comprises 14 residues. Germline values: CDR1 SQVTM, CDR2 ANQGSEA. Trimming left V 4 bases short and J 2 bases short, with 14 bases between. CDR3 residues: CSVGEGMGNYGYTF. As DNA, the CDR3 is TGCAGCGTTGGGGAGGGGATGGGCAACTATGGCTACACCTTC.

This chain connects TRBV30 to TRBJ2-7; D is unclear. This CDR3 has 13 residues. Germline V gene sequence: CDR1 GTSNPN, CDR2 SVGIG (reference sequence). Trimming took 1 base from V and 4 from J, leaving 11 bases between them. In DNA, the CDR3 is TGTGCCTGGAGTGGGGATAGTATGTACGAGCAGTACTTC. Translated, it gives CAWSGDSMYEQYF.

The rearrangement links TRBV25-1 to TRBJ2-5; D is uncertain. The CDR3 has 14 amino acids. Germline values: CDR1 MGHDK, CDR2 SYGVNS. V dropped 7 bases and J dropped 2 bases, with 14 bases sitting between them. As DNA, the CDR3 is TGTGCCAGCAAAGAAATAGGGCATCAAGAGACCCAGTACTTC. This gives the protein CASKEIGHQETQYF.

The chain couples TRBV28 to TRBJ1-1; D gene unclear. This CDR3 is 12 amino acids long. The germline gives CDR1 MDHEN, CDR2 SYDVKM. V was trimmed by 3 bases and J by 5 bases, leaving 7 bases between them. CDR3 coding DNA: TGTGCCAGCAGTTTTTCTCAAACTGAAGCTTTCTTT. This sequence encodes CASSFSQTEAFF.

This clonotype was counted between two and nine times. The chain combines TRBV5-6 with TRBJ2-7; D call uncertain. Trimming cost V 0 bases and J 4 bases, with 8 bases left between them. CDR3 length: 13 residues. Germline V gene sequence: CDR1 SGHDT, CDR2 YYEEEE. The CDR3 spells CASSLGAGYEQYF. CDR3 nucleotides: TGTGCCAGCAGCTTGGGGGCTGGGTACGAGCAGTACTTC.